A single sample is the source of the 27 T cell receptor beta chains below, sequenced in a study of TIL therapy for anti-PD-1-resistant metastatic lung cancer. As to time point: pre-treatment sample, taken before nivolumab and TIL therapy. The libraries were made with immunoSEQ v3. Data came from immunoSEQ multiplex PCR; TCRdb stores just in-frame clones and leaves some out. The data contain some 32,000 clones, 74% of them singletons. The sequenced sample was blood, obtained at baseline. The origin of the receptors is a woman aged 30 to 85 with non-small cell lung cancer.

The rearrangement joins TRBV9 to TRBJ2-2, with TRBD2 as a possible D gene (6 bases). The CDR3 is 14 residues long. Germline values: CDR1 SGDLS, CDR2 YYNGEE. The germline V and J ends were trimmed by 4 bases and 8 bases, with 15 bases remaining between them. CDR3 residues: CASSPGTSGGELFF. In DNA form, the CDR3 reads TGTGCCAGCAGCCCCGGGACTTCTGGTGGGGAGCTGTTTTTT.

This clone was detected only a few times. V and J are TRBV5-4 and TRBJ2-3, with TRBD2 identical over 9 bases. Germline values: CDR1 SGHNT, CDR2 YYREEE (reference sequence). CDR3 size: 16 residues. V was clipped by 4 bases and J by 1 base; unmatched bases: 7. CDR3 nucleotide sequence: TGTGCCAGCAGCGCACGGATAGCGGGAGGCACAGATACGCAGTATTTT. It specifies CASSARIAGGTDTQYF. The full variable domain, in which reference TRBV5-4 and TRBJ2-3 provide the parts outside the CDR3, is ETGVTQSPTHLIKTRGQQVTLRCSSQSGHNTVSWYQQALGQGPQFIFQYYREEENGRGNFPPRFSGLQFPNYSSELNVNALELDDSALYLCASSARIAGGTDTQYFGPGTRLTVL.

The chain employs TRBV5-6 and TRBJ2-3; 16 bases align to TRBD2. V lost 4 bases and J lost 6; bases outside the gene matches: 14. CDR3 length: 19 amino acids. The germline CDR1 and CDR2 sequences are SGHDT and YYEEEE. Here the CDR3 reads CASSQLPGTSGRVRDTQYF. DNA for the CDR3: TGTGCCAGCAGCCAGTTACCAGGGACTAGCGGGAGGGTCAGGGATACGCAGTATTTT.

The chain recombines TRBV5-1 with TRBJ2-3; 13 bases agree with TRBD2. Germline V gene data show CDR1 as SGHRS and CDR2 as YFSETQ. The V and J ends lost 0 bases and 3 bases, in that order; junction bases with no gene match: 10. The CDR3 extends over 19 amino acids. The CDR3 protein is CASSLGGIRTSGRTDTQYF. The DNA for the CDR3 is TGCGCCAGCAGCTTGGGGGGGATTAGGACTAGCGGGAGAACAGATACGCAGTATTTT.

The chain recombines TRBV7-2 with TRBJ1-5, with unresolved D. Trimming removed 5 bases from V and 0 bases from J, with 5 bases in between. Germline CDR1 reads SGHTA; CDR2 reads FQGNSA. CDR3 size: 13 residues. CDR3 sequence (DNA): TGTGCCAGCAGCAGCTATAGCAATCAGCCCCAGCATTTT. This sequence encodes CASSSYSNQPQHF.

The chain joins TRBV7-2 to TRBJ1-4, with D perhaps matching TRBD1 (5 bases). Germline V gene sequence: CDR1 SGHTA, CDR2 FQGNSA. The CDR3 has 16 residues. Trimming stripped 0 bases from V and 2 bases from J, with 10 bases between. The DNA for the CDR3 is TGTGCCAGCAGCTTAGCAGGGGTAGGGACTAATGAAAAACTGTTTTTT. As protein: CASSLAGVGTNEKLFF.

The rearrangement links TRBV6-5 to TRBJ2-2; TRBD1 matches 8 bases. Germline lookup yields CDR1 MNHEY and CDR2 SVGAGI. V shed 2 bases, J shed 5 bases, and the junction held 4 bases outside the gene matches. This CDR3 is built from 15 residues. CDR3 amino acids: CASSYTQGATGELFF. As DNA, the CDR3 is TGTGCCAGCAGTTACACCCAGGGGGCGACCGGGGAGCTGTTTTTT.

This clone was recorded a few times. The rearrangement uses TRBV27 and TRBJ2-3; no firm D call. Germline V gives CDR1 MNHEY, CDR2 SMNVEV (reference sequence). This CDR3 has 10 residues. V lost 7 bases to trimming and J lost 7 bases, with 6 bases between them. This CDR3 is CASMGYTQYF. CDR3 bases: TGTGCCAGCATGGGTTATACGCAGTATTTT.

The chain is built from TRBV7-8 and TRBJ1-4, with D possibly matching TRBD1 (6 bases). Trimming removed 3 bases from V and 0 bases from J, with 8 bases in between. This CDR3 is 15 amino acids long. CDR1 and CDR2 (germline): SGHVS, FQNEAQ. CDR3 DNA: TGTGCCAGCAGCTTTACAGGGACAACTAATGAAAAACTGTTTTTT. Translated, it gives CASSFTGTTNEKLFF.

V usage is TRBV4-1 and J usage is TRBJ1-4; D remains unclear. Trimming shortened V by 1 base and J by 8 bases, and 11 bases separated the two germline ends. Germline-derived CDR1 and CDR2 are MGHRA and YSYEKL. This CDR3 contains 14 residues. CDR3 protein: CASSQVWTGEKLFF. The CDR3 DNA reads as TGCGCCAGCAGCCAAGTTTGGACCGGGGAAAAACTGTTTTTT.

This rearrangement joins TRBV2 to TRBJ2-2; D uncertain. Germline assignment: CDR1 SNHLY and CDR2 FYNNEI. The V gene lost 3 bases and the J gene lost 1 base, with 6 bases spanning the gap. This CDR3 comprises 14 residues. The CDR3 protein is CASSEIRNTGELFF. DNA of the CDR3: TGTGCCAGCAGTGAGATCAGGAACACCGGGGAGCTGTTTTTT.

V usage is TRBV10-2 and J usage is TRBJ2-7, with D maybe TRBD1 (5 bases). CDR3 length equals 12 residues. Germline CDR1 is WSHSY and CDR2 is SAAADI. V lost 4 bases and J lost 6, with 10 bases in between. This CDR3 reads CASSVSGREQYF. The CDR3 DNA follows: TGCGCCAGCAGTGTATCAGGGCGCGAGCAGTACTTC.

CDR3 coding DNA: TGTGCCAGCAGCTTGCGGGGGGGAGCGGGAGAGACCCAGTACTTC. Its translation is CASSLRGGAGETQYF. The chain couples TRBV5-5 to TRBJ2-5; 8 positions agree with TRBD2. CDR3 length equals 15 residues. From germline, CDR1 is SGHKS and CDR2 YYEKEE (reference sequence). V trimming: 1 base; J trimming: 4 bases; junction bases outside the gene matches: 6.

The CDR3 here is CASSEGAHLRISDTQYF. The CDR3 coding sequence is TGTGCCAGCAGTGAAGGTGCGCACTTGCGGATATCAGATACGCAGTATTTT. This chain links TRBV6-1 with TRBJ2-3; no clear D. Between the trimmed V and J ends, which lost 1 base and 4 bases, there was a span of 18 bases. Per the germline V gene, CDR1 is MNHNS and CDR2 is SASEGT. The CDR3 covers 17 residues.

This chain connects TRBV30 to TRBJ2-7; a possible D gene is TRBD2 (5 bases). Trimming left V 4 bases short and J 5 bases short, with 18 bases between. Germline lookup yields CDR1 GTSNPN and CDR2 SVGIG (reference sequence). The CDR3 extends over 14 amino acids. The CDR3 here is CAWNKWERPDEQYF. The CDR3 DNA reads as TGTGCCTGGAATAAGTGGGAGCGGCCGGACGAGCAGTACTTC.

The table lists this clone with a few counts. The chain carries TRBV6-1 and TRBJ1-5; D unclear. Trimming removed 4 bases from V and 4 bases from J, with 14 bases in between. This CDR3 has 15 amino acids. The V gene's germline CDR1 is MNHNS and CDR2 SASEGT. CDR3 DNA sequence: TGTGCCAGCAGTGCGGGTGACGTCCTGAATCAGCCCCAGCATTTT. Its protein is CASSAGDVLNQPQHF.

The rearrangement joins TRBV10-1 to TRBJ2-5, with 11 nucleotides matching TRBD2. The V gene end was trimmed by 5 bases and the J gene end by 2 bases; junction bases not matched to a gene: 7. The CDR3 is made up of 16 amino acids. The germline V gene encodes CDR1 WNHNN and CDR2 SYGVQD (reference sequence). DNA for the CDR3: TGCGCCAGCAGTACCGGGACTAGCGGAACACAAGAGACCCAGTACTTC. It yields the protein CASSTGTSGTQETQYF.

The rearrangement uses TRBV5-1 and TRBJ2-7, with D tentatively TRBD2 (6 bases). CDR1 and CDR2 from the germline V gene are SGHRS and YFSETQ. The CDR3 length is 16 residues. Trimming took off 0 bases at V and 3 bases at J, with 16 bases between the two ends. In DNA form, the CDR3 reads TGCGCCAGCAGCTTGGGATGGGGAGGAACCAACTACGAGCAGTACTTC. This codes for CASSLGWGGTNYEQYF.

In its sample, this clone was seen a few times. The chain combines TRBV5-5 with TRBJ2-7; D is possibly TRBD2 (6 bases). Germline V gene sequence: CDR1 SGHKS, CDR2 YYEKEE (reference sequence). V gave up 0 bases and J gave up 8 bases, with 21 bases separating them. The CDR3 has 16 residues. The CDR3 DNA follows: TGTGCCAGCAGCTTGGTAGCGGTTACTTCATTGTTCCAGCAGTACTTC. Amino acid sequence: CASSLVAVTSLFQQYF.

The chain joins TRBV10-2 to TRBJ2-3, with D unresolved. The germline gives CDR1 WSHSY, CDR2 SAAADI. Trimming stripped 4 bases from V and 5 bases from J, with 16 bases between. There are 15 residues in the CDR3. The CDR3 sequence is CASSGGSARGDTQYF. The DNA for the CDR3 is TGCGCCAGCAGTGGCGGCTCGGCCCGAGGAGATACGCAGTATTTT.

The rearrangement uses TRBV5-1 and TRBJ2-6; D is undetermined. The CDR3 has 15 amino acids. Trimming took off 6 bases at V and 0 bases at J, with 10 bases between the two ends. Germline V CDR1 and CDR2: SGHRS, YFSETQ. The CDR3 loop reads CASNSRSSGANVLTF. The CDR3 region has the DNA TGCGCCAGCAACTCTCGTAGCTCTGGGGCCAACGTCCTGACTTTC. The variable domain in full, completed from reference TRBV5-1 and TRBJ2-6, reads KAGVTQTPRYLIKTRGQQVTLSCSPISGHRSVSWYQQTPGQGLQFLFEYFSETQRNKGNFPGRFSGRQFSNSRSEMNVSTLELGDSALYLCASNSRSSGANVLTFGAGSRLTVL.

The CDR3 loop is CASSSGYPNSPLHF. As DNA, the CDR3 is TGTGCCAGCAGTTCAGGGTATCCCAATTCACCCCTCCACTTT. V and J are TRBV6-5 and TRBJ1-6, with D possibly TRBD1 on 5 matching bases. This CDR3 contains 14 residues. V was clipped by 4 bases and J by 7 bases, with 11 bases between them. CDR1 is MNHEY, CDR2 SVGAGI, per germline.

The chain joins TRBV14 to TRBJ2-1, with TRBD2 matching over 7 bases. This CDR3 contains 17 residues. Per germline, CDR1 SGHDN and CDR2 FVKESK. The trim removed 0 bases at V and 7 bases at J, leaving 12 bases unmatched. CDR3 DNA: TGTGCCAGCAGCCAAGAGTGGGGCCGGGAGGTAGGAAATGAGCAGTTCTTC. This translates into CASSQEWGREVGNEQFF.

The gene calls are TRBV4-1 and TRBJ2-2; no clear D. Germline V gene lookup returns CDR1 MGHRA and CDR2 YSYEKL. V lost 4 bases to trimming and J lost 7 bases, with 7 bases between them. This CDR3 is built from 12 residues. The chain's CDR3 is CASSRSVGELFF. The CDR3, as DNA: TGCGCCAGCAGCCGCTCTGTCGGGGAGCTGTTTTTT.

The chain carries TRBV6-5 and TRBJ1-4; possibly TRBD1 for D (5 bases). The CDR3 is 15 amino acids. The germline V gene has CDR1 MNHEY and CDR2 SVGAGI. V lost 2 bases, J lost 5 bases, and 12 bases lay in between. The CDR3 DNA sequence: TGTGCCAGCAGTTACGGGAGGGGTAGAAATGAAAAACTGTTTTTT. It specifies CASSYGRGRNEKLFF.

The chain has TRBV5-1 and TRBJ1-1; 8 bases are shared with TRBD1. Germline values: CDR1 SGHRS, CDR2 YFSETQ. The CDR3 covers 15 residues. V shed 4 bases, J shed 5 bases, and the junction held 10 bases outside the gene matches. The CDR3 DNA sequence: TGCGCCAGCAGCGGAGGGACAGGCGAGAGGACTGAAGCTTTCTTT. Translating gives CASSGGTGERTEAFF.

The chain uses TRBV7-9 and TRBJ1-5; possible D gene TRBD1, 6 bases. The CDR3 sequence is 18 residues long. Trimming removed 4 bases from V and 0 bases from J, with 19 bases in between. The germline CDR1 and CDR2 sequences are SEHNR and FQNEAQ (reference sequence). The chain's CDR3 is CASSSEVQGQYSNQPQHF. In DNA, the CDR3 is TGTGCCAGCAGCTCAGAAGTCCAGGGGCAATATAGCAATCAGCCCCAGCATTTT.